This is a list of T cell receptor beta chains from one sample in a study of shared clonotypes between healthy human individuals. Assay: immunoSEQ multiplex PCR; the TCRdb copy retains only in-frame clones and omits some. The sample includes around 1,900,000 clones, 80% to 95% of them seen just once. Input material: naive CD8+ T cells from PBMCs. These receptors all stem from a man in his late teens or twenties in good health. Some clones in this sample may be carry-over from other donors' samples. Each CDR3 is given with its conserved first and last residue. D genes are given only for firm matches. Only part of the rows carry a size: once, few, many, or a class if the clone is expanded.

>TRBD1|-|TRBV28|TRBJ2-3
TGTGCCAGCAGCGCGGACAGGCAACTCACAGATACGCAGTATTTT
CASSADRQLTDTQYF
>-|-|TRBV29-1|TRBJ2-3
TGCAGCGTTGAAGTGGGGGCAGGGGATACGCAGTATTTT
CSVEVGAGDTQYF
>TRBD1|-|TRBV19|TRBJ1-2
TGTGCCAGTAGTAGGGGACATTGGGACAGCAACCTTAACTATGGCTACACCTTC
CASSRGHWDSNLNYGYTF
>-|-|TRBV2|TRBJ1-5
TGTGCCAGCAGTGAAGGTCGGGCTCAGCCCCAGCATTTT
CASSEGRAQPQHF
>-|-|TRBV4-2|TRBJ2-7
TGTGCCAGCAGCCCCCCCACCTCCTACGAGCAGTACTTC
CASSPPTSYEQYF
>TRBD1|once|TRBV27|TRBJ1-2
TGTGCCACTAGGGAGCGGACAGGCGCTTTTGACTATGGCTACACCTTC
CATRERTGAFDYGYTF
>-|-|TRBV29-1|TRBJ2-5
TGCAGCGTTGACCCCCGGATCCAAGAGACCCAGTACTTC
CSVDPRIQETQYF
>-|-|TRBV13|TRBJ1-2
TGTGCCAGCAGCGGGGGAACGTGGGGCTACACCTTC
CASSGGTWGYTF
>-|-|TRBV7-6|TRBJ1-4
TGTGCCAGCAGCTTATCCACAGGGCCTAATGAAAAACTGTTTTTT
CASSLSTGPNEKLFF
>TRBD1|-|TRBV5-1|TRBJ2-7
TGCGCCAGCAGCCCGACCTCTCCGGGACAGGGGAACTACGAGCAGTACTTC
CASSPTSPGQGNYEQYF
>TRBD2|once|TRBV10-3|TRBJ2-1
TGTGCCATCACCCGGGGACTAGCGCCAGGCAATGAGCAGTTCTTC
CAITRGLAPGNEQFF
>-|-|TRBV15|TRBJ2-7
TGTGCCACCAGCGGGGAGTCGGGGAACGAGCAGTACTTC
CATSGESGNEQYF
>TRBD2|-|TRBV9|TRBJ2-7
TGTGCCAGCAGCGTAGATAGTAGCGGGAATGTGCAGTACTTC
CASSVDSSGNVQYF
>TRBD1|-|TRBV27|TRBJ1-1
TGTGCCAGCAGTTTACTCCCGCAGGGGGGCATCATGAACACTGAAGCTTTCTTT
CASSLLPQGGIMNTEAFF
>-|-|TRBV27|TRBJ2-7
TGTGCCAGCAGTTTAGTATGGGGGAGCTCTACCTACGAGCAGTACTTC
CASSLVWGSSTYEQYF
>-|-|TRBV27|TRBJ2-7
TGTGCCAGCAGTTTGGTCCGAGGGAAGGAGCAGTACTTC
CASSLVRGKEQYF
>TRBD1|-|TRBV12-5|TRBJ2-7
TGTGCTAGTGGTAGGGGACAGGTCTTCATCCTTTCCTACGAGCAGTACTTC
CASGRGQVFILSYEQYF
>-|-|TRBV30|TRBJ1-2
TGTGCCTGGAGTGTAAGGCAGGGGCCGCTATATGGCTACACCTTC
CAWSVRQGPLYGYTF
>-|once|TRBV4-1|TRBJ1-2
TGCGCCAGCAGCTCGGAACCCGGGAACTTATATGGCTACACCTTC
CASSSEPGNLYGYTF
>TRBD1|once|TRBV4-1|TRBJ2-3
TGCGCCAGCAGCCAAGGGGGGACAGGGGCAGATACGCAGTATTTT
CASSQGGTGADTQYF
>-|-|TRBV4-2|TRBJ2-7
TGTGCCAGCAGTCCTGCCTTGATATCCTACGAGCAGTACTTC
CASSPALISYEQYF
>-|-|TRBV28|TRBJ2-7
TGTGCCAGCAGTTTGGACTTTGACCCCTACGAGCAGTACTTC
CASSLDFDPYEQYF
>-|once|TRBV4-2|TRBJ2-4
TGTGCCAGCAGCCAAGTTCTCGGGCCCTTAGCCAAAAACATTCAGTACTTC
CASSQVLGPLAKNIQYF
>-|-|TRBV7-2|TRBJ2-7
TGTGCCAGCAGCTTAGCATTGGGGCCTCCCCACGAGCAGTACTTC
CASSLALGPPHEQYF
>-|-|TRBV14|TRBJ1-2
TGTGCCAGCAGCCTTGGCCGTAACTATGGCTACACCTTC
CASSLGRNYGYTF